This record looks at one TCR beta chain sequence and its context. The antigen is not known. CDR1 and CDR2 from the germline V gene are LNHDA and SQIVND (reference sequence). CDR3 size: 14 residues. The V end lost 3 bases, the J end lost 4 bases, and 12 bases lay between the germline ends. The data derive from a study of cytomegalovirus exposure and HLA in healthy donors. Study-level findings and limits: A highly shared variant cluster was judged a likely technical artifact. Most TCR beta V segments were productive about 90% or about 30% of the time in an earlier analysis. Common viral pathogens (according to a later analysis) appeared linked to several of the most significant clusters. For TCR beta chains, V- and J-gene trimming was later linked to a missense DCLRE1C variant.

The PCR used 60 Vbeta and 13 Jbeta primers. The data were produced by immunoSEQ multiplex PCR, yet TCRdb's version contains in-frame clones alone and is incomplete. Of some 130,000 clones in the sample, approximately 61% were seen once. The clonotype originates from a human donor in good health. Sequenced: PBMCs. The gene calls are TRBV19 and TRBJ2-5, with D possibly matching TRBD2 (6 bases). CDR3 nucleotides: TGTGCCAGTAGTATTACGGGAGAAGGAGAGACCCAGTACTTC. It translates to CASSITGEGETQYF.